The rows below give T cell receptor beta chains drawn from one sample of a study of beta chain features in type 1 diabetes. Data came from immunoSEQ multiplex PCR; TCRdb stores just in-frame clones and leaves some out. The profile shows about 260,000 clones, roughly 70% of them singletons. The specimen sequenced was naive CD4+ T cells from blood. Source of these receptors: a man aged 25-45 years in good health. Both conserved end residues are part of each CDR3. D genes are given only for firm matches. Part of the rows lack a size; the others show once, few, many or a class for expanded clones.

CDR3 | DNA | size | D | J | V | length
CSVLEGDNEQFF | TGCAGCGTTTTGGAGGGCGACAATGAGCAGTTCTTC | - | - | TRBJ2-1 | TRBV29-1 | 12
CASSDGGAGDTQYF | TGTGCCAGCAGTGATGGGGGGGCAGGGGATACGCAGTATTTT | - | - | TRBJ2-3 | TRBV2 | 14
CAWSGSGIGSWYF | TGTGCCTGGAGTGGGTCTGGAATTGGATCTTGGTACTTC | few | - | TRBJ2-5 | TRBV30 | 13
CAWMFQDYYNEQFF | TGTGCCTGGATGTTTCAGGACTACTACAATGAGCAGTTCTTC | - | - | TRBJ2-1 | TRBV30 | 14
CASSLPPGGNNEQFF | TGTGCCAGCAGCTTACCCCCCGGGGGTAACAATGAGCAGTTCTTC | - | - | TRBJ2-1 | TRBV7-2 | 15
CASSFQETQYF | TGCGCCAGCAGCTTTCAAGAGACCCAGTACTTC | - | - | TRBJ2-5 | TRBV5-1 | 11
CSVGPGRTREQFF | TGCAGCGTCGGTCCGGGACGGACCCGTGAGCAGTTCTTC | - | - | TRBJ2-1 | TRBV29-1 | 13
CSVEPGGPETQYF | TGCAGCGTTGAACCAGGGGGACCGGAGACCCAGTACTTC | - | TRBD1 | TRBJ2-5 | TRBV29-1 | 13
CAWKAKAGGPYEQYF | TGTGCCTGGAAGGCGAAAGCGGGAGGTCCCTACGAGCAGTACTTC | few | TRBD2 | TRBJ2-7 | TRBV30 | 15
CASSLLRQGPVNEQFF | TGCGCCAGCAGCTTACTGAGGCAGGGACCCGTCAATGAGCAGTTCTTC | - | - | TRBJ2-1 | TRBV5-1 | 16
CASSYSGNGYTF | TGTGCCAGCAGTTACTCAGGGAATGGCTACACCTTC | - | - | TRBJ1-2 | TRBV6-6 | 12
CASSLDQGIIYNEQFF | TGTGCCAGCAGCTTGGATCAGGGAATCATCTACAATGAGCAGTTCTTC | - | - | TRBJ2-1 | TRBV5-6 | 16
CASRQSVPTDTQYF | TGTGCCAGCAGGCAATCGGTCCCCACAGATACGCAGTATTTT | - | - | TRBJ2-3 | TRBV6-5 | 14
CASSVAVAGAGDTQYF | TGTGCCAGCAGCGTAGCCGTAGCGGGGGCCGGGGATACGCAGTATTTT | - | TRBD2 | TRBJ2-3 | TRBV9 | 16
CAWTPGLSGETQYF | TGTGCCTGGACCCCGGGACTGTCGGGAGAGACCCAGTACTTC | - | - | TRBJ2-5 | TRBV30 | 14
CSVVPQLGLYNEQFF | TGCAGCGTTGTTCCCCAGCTGGGGCTCTACAATGAGCAGTTCTTC | few | - | TRBJ2-1 | TRBV29-1 | 15
CAWSSTGEGGYTF | TGTGCCTGGAGTTCTACAGGGGAGGGTGGCTACACCTTC | - | TRBD1 | TRBJ1-2 | TRBV30 | 13
CASSLTLTSGGDEQFF | TGTGCCAGCAGCTTGACCTTGACTAGCGGGGGCGATGAGCAGTTCTTC | - | TRBD2 | TRBJ2-1 | TRBV5-4 | 16
CASSLGHVDNSPLHF | TGTGCCAGCAGCTTAGGCCACGTAGATAATTCACCCCTCCACTTT | - | - | TRBJ1-6 | TRBV13 | 15
CASSQDLAGSQETQYF | TGTGCCAGCAGCCAAGATCTGGCGGGGAGTCAAGAGACCCAGTACTTC | few | - | TRBJ2-5 | TRBV14 | 16
CASSPEGSGRANTQYF | TGTGCCAGCAGCCCCGAGGGTAGCGGGAGGGCCAATACGCAGTATTTT | - | TRBD2 | TRBJ2-3 | TRBV7-2 | 16